These T cell receptor beta chains were read from a single sample in a study of kidney transplant recipient with SARS-CoV-2 infection. TCRdb analysed the reads with MiXCR anew, one entry per CDR3 protein. The table includes 250,000 or so distinct CDR3 sequences, more than 25% detected once. The starting material was a blood sample, obtained at baseline and around day 110 from a kidney transplant recipient. The receptors stem from a male patient in his thirties who had COVID-19 and was a kidney transplant recipient. A subset of T cells may come from the graft donor. Both conserved end residues are part of each CDR3. A D gene is named only where the DNA matches it firmly. Expanded clones are given a class, and other clones once, few, many or no size at all.

>15|.|TRBJ2-3|many|TRBV4-3
TGCGCCAGCAGCCAAGACGCTAGCAGGCGCGATACGCAGTATTTT
CASSQDASRRDTQYF
>17|.|TRBJ1-2|few|TRBV3-1
TGTGCCAGCAGCCAAGGTCACGCCCTTCGAAAGACCTATGGCTACACCTTC
CASSQGHALRKTYGYTF
>15|.|TRBJ2-2|many|TRBV7-8
TGTGCCAGCAGCTTAGCGGGAGTTTCAACCGGGGAGCTGTTTTTT
CASSLAGVSTGELFF
>14|.|TRBJ2-3|many|TRBV3-1
TGTGCCAGCAGCCAAGAACTCGGTTTCAATACGCAGTATTTT
CASSQELGFNTQYF
>16|TRBD1|TRBJ1-1|.|TRBV20-1
TGCAGTGCTAGAGAGGCGCTGGACAGGTTTAAGACTGAAGCTTTCTTT
CSAREALDRFKTEAFF
>21|.|TRBJ1-6|many|TRBV19
TGTGCCAGTAGTATAGATGTTCCCCCTATGGCCTTGGGCTCCTATAATTCACCCCTCCACTTT
CASSIDVPPMALGSYNSPLHF
>15|TRBD2|TRBJ2-1|many|TRBV6-2/TRBV6-3
TGTGCCAGCAGTTACCTGGCGGGAGGCTACAATGAGCAGTTCTTC
CASSYLAGGYNEQFF
>15|.|TRBJ2-1|many|TRBV12-3/TRBV12-4
TGTGCCAGCAGTGCAGGGGGGACATCCTACAATGAGCAGTTCTTC
CASSAGGTSYNEQFF
>16|.|TRBJ1-2|many|TRBV5-8
TGTGCCAGCAGGAGGATTCATCCACGAAAGACCTATGGCTACACCTTC
CASRRIHPRKTYGYTF
>17|.|TRBJ1-2|many|TRBV7-8
TGTGCCAGCAGCTTTGTACAGTTTACCCGAAAGACCTATGGCTACACCTTC
CASSFVQFTRKTYGYTF
>14|.|TRBJ1-5|many|TRBV27
TGTGCCACCGGGACCTTGGGGGGGTATCAGCCCCAGCATTTT
CATGTLGGYQPQHF
>16|.|TRBJ2-6|.|TRBV11-2
TGTGCCAGCAGCGGAGTTCAGGGCTCTGGGGCCAACGTCCTGACTTTC
CASSGVQGSGANVLTF
>18|.|TRBJ1-3|many|TRBV19
TGTGCCAGTAGTATCCGATCTGATGGGTTTCGGAAAGGAAACACCATATATTTT
CASSIRSDGFRKGNTIYF
>11|.|TRBJ2-1|many|TRBV2
TGTGCCAGCACCCCGCAGGATGAGCAGTTCTTC
CASTPQDEQFF
>16|.|TRBJ1-2|many|TRBV5-1
TGCGCCAGCACTGGCAGATCGGTTCGAAAGACCTATGGCTACACCTTC
CASTGRSVRKTYGYTF
>13|.|TRBJ2-1|few|TRBV6-2/TRBV6-3
TGTGCCAGCAAAACTAGCAGCTACAATGAGCAGTTCTTC
CASKTSSYNEQFF